This TCR beta chain was recorded in a study of blood T cell repertoires in COVID-19. Study at large: Material from acute and convalescent COVID-19 was sourced from the United States, Italy and Spain.

Participant-reported clinical history was the basis for cohort assignment. Each recovered donor of Cohort 3 presented with two negative PCRs, clearance, or symptom resolution. This clone was picked up many times. The V end was cut by 4 bases, the J end by 10 bases, with 17 bases between. Germline CDR1 is LGHNA and CDR2 is YNFKEQ. The CDR3 is 14 amino acids. Original processing methods: Reference gene primer amplification in the assay estimated nucleated cell counts. Libraries were prepared by immunoSEQ multiplex PCR; TCRdb keeps only in-frame clonotypes and omits some of them. The V and J calls and clone size are taken from that table; D and trimming were inferred from the DNA. The table has about 400,000 clones, just under 90% seen once.

Sequences were obtained from PBMCs or T cells enriched from blood (not recorded which). The chain employs TRBV4-2 and TRBJ2-1, with D perhaps matching TRBD2 (6 bases). The sequence was collected from a woman aged 50 to 60 who had recovered from COVID-19. The CDR3 spells CASSLKLQGGEQFF. Here the CDR3 DNA reads TGTGCCAGCAGCCTAAAACTTCAGGGAGGAGAGCAGTTCTTC.